Listed below are T cell receptor beta chains from one sample, sequenced in a study of CD8+CD57+ T cells in acquired aplastic anemia. In TCRdb, the reads were re-called with MiXCR into one record per CDR3 protein. The top ten hold approximately 60% of the sample, which has some 92,000 distinct CDR3 sequences, around 68% seen once. Source material: sorted CD4+, CD8+, or CD8+CD57+ T cells (not recorded which) from PBMCs. The receptors here all came from a human donor with aplastic anemia. Each CDR3 is given with its conserved first and last residue. The order of the fields is CDR3 length, J gene, V gene, clone size, D gene, CDR3 protein, CDR3 DNA. The D gene is left open where the match is weak. Clone size is shown for a subset of rows, as once, few, many or a class of expanded clone.

12 | TRBJ2-1 | TRBV4-2 | . | . | CAYSRGRNEQFF | TGTGCCTACAGTAGGGGTAGAAATGAGCAGTTCTTC
13 | TRBJ2-3 | TRBV20-1 | . | . | CSARNRETDTQYF | TGCAGTGCTAGAAATAGGGAGACAGATACGCAGTATTTT
13 | TRBJ1-1 | TRBV6-5 | . | . | CASSSHRQWEAFF | TGTGCCAGCAGTTCCCATAGACAGTGGGAAGCTTTCTTT
13 | TRBJ2-7 | TRBV19 | once | TRBD1 | CASRDREVGEQYF | TGTGCCAGTAGGGACAGGGAAGTCGGCGAGCAGTACTTC
16 | TRBJ2-1 | TRBV20-1 | . | TRBD2 | CSARDPGGGSHSEQFF | TGCAGTGCTAGAGATCCGGGGGGAGGCAGCCACAGTGAGCAGTTCTTC
14 | TRBJ2-3 | TRBV5-4 | . | . | CASSLAGPTYTQYF | TGTGCCAGCAGCTTGGCGGGCCCCACATATACGCAGTATTTT
14 | TRBJ2-7 | TRBV2 | . | . | CASSLGRGAAEQYF | TGTGCCAGCAGCCTCGGTAGGGGGGCAGCCGAGCAGTACTTC
14 | TRBJ2-1 | TRBV2 | . | TRBD1 | CASSPGQGSDEQFF | TGTGCCAGCTCTCCGGGACAGGGTTCGGATGAGCAGTTCTTC
14 | TRBJ1-5 | TRBV9 | many | . | CASSVEAGNQPQHF | TGTGCCAGCAGCGTAGAAGCAGGGAATCAGCCCCAGCATTTT
14 | TRBJ1-2 | TRBV10-3 | . | . | CAISEETDRYGYTF | TGTGCCATCAGTGAGGAGACGGACCGCTATGGCTACACCTTC
14 | TRBJ1-2 | TRBV10-3 | . | TRBD1 | CAISDTRDSYGYTF | TGTGCCATCAGTGACACCCGGGACAGCTATGGCTACACCTTC
14 | TRBJ2-2 | TRBV24-1 | . | . | CATMDSPNTGELFF | TGTGCCACCATGGACAGCCCGAACACCGGGGAGCTGTTTTTT
13 | TRBJ2-5 | TRBV24-1 | . | . | CATSARDGETQYF | TGTGCCACCAGTGCAAGGGATGGGGAGACCCAGTACTTC
16 | TRBJ2-7 | TRBV12-3/TRBV12-4 | once | . | CASSLGGGAGPYEQYF | TGTGCCAGCAGTTTAGGAGGTGGAGCGGGCCCCTACGAGCAGTACTTC
14 | TRBJ1-1 | TRBV7-3 | . | . | CASSAQGKNTEAFF | TGTGCCAGCAGCGCACAGGGAAAGAACACTGAAGCTTTCTTT
15 | TRBJ1-4 | TRBV2 | . | TRBD1 | CASSRGTATNEKLFF | TGTGCCAGCAGCAGGGGGACTGCAACTAATGAAAAACTGTTTTTT
13 | TRBJ1-6 | TRBV20-1 | . | . | CSAKETYNSPLHF | TGCAGTGCGAAGGAGACCTATAATTCACCCCTCCACTTT
12 | TRBJ2-7 | TRBV2 | once | TRBD1 | CASSTGQGEQYF | TGTGCCAGCAGTACTGGACAGGGCGAGCAGTACTTC
17 | TRBJ2-3 | TRBV10-1 | . | TRBD2 | CASSETTSGGSTDTQYF | TGCGCCAGCAGTGAGACCACTAGCGGGGGGAGCACAGATACGCAGTATTTT
17 | TRBJ2-3 | TRBV20-1 | . | TRBD2 | CSARGLAGGWGTDTQYF | TGCAGTGCTAGGGGACTAGCGGGAGGATGGGGCACAGATACGCAGTATTTT
16 | TRBJ2-2 | TRBV7-7 | many | TRBD2 | CASSPDSGGNTGELFF | TGTGCCAGCAGCCCAGATTCGGGGGGGAACACCGGGGAGCTGTTTTTT
12 | TRBJ1-2 | TRBV7-2 | . | . | CASSNGGYGYTF | TGTGCCAGCAGCAACGGGGGTTATGGCTACACCTTC
19 | TRBJ2-1 | TRBV27 | many | TRBD2 | CASSLGGPGLAGGHNEQFF | TGTGCCAGCAGTTTAGGGGGTCCGGGACTAGCGGGAGGGCACAATGAGCAGTTCTTC
11 | TRBJ2-1 | TRBV7-9 | . | . | CASSNDNEQCF | TGTGCCAGCAGCAATGACAATGAGCAGTGCTTC
14 | TRBJ1-2 | TRBV6-8 | . | TRBD1 | CASRTETGMYGYTF | TGTGCCAGCAGGACTGAGACAGGGATGTATGGCTACACCTTC
15 | TRBJ2-7 | TRBV7-9 | . | . | CASSPRADGTYEQYF | TGTGCCAGCAGCCCGCGGGCCGATGGGACCTACGAGCAGTACTTC
14 | TRBJ1-2 | TRBV2 | . | . | CASSDMVQRGGYTF | TGTGCCAGCAGTGATATGGTCCAGCGTGGAGGCTACACCTTC
14 | TRBJ2-1 | TRBV24-1 | . | TRBD2 | CATSDAGLDNEQFF | TGTGCCACCAGTGATGCGGGACTAGACAATGAGCAGTTCTTC
15 | TRBJ2-3 | TRBV2 | . | . | CASGLEAMRTDTQYF | TGTGCCAGCGGACTGGAGGCTATGAGGACAGATACGCAGTATTTT
14 | TRBJ2-7 | TRBV10-3 | . | . | CAISGQGGDYEQYF | TGTGCCATCAGTGGGCAGGGGGGGGACTACGAGCAGTACTTC
15 | TRBJ2-7 | TRBV12-3/TRBV12-4 | many | TRBD2 | CASSTGTSGTYEQYF | TGTGCCAGCAGTACCGGGACTAGCGGGACCTACGAGCAGTACTTC
12 | TRBJ1-5 | TRBV7-2 | . | . | CASSSEVGAQHF | TGTGCCAGCAGCTCGGAGGTTGGGGCCCAGCATTTT
15 | TRBJ2-7 | TRBV11-2 | many | TRBD2 | CASSHGGGGPYEQYF | TGTGCCAGCAGCCACGGCGGGGGTGGACCCTACGAGCAGTACTTC
12 | TRBJ1-1 | TRBV7-9 | . | . | CAGWGWGTEAFF | TGTGCTGGGTGGGGGTGGGGCACTGAAGCTTTCTTT
13 | TRBJ2-6 | TRBV20-1 | . | . | CSASISGANVLTF | TGCAGTGCTAGTATATCTGGGGCCAACGTCCTGACTTTC
12 | TRBJ2-1 | TRBV10-2 | . | . | CASKDLNNEQFF | TGCGCCAGCAAGGACCTAAACAATGAGCAGTTCTTC